Detailed here is one T cell receptor beta chain. No antigen is known for it. The data belong to a study of CD8+ T cells in alopecia areata. Study-wide findings and caveats: Scalp sequencing captures resident alphabeta T cells of normal skin too. Within the top 100, expanded CD8+ clones significantly decreased with tofacitinib, as did scalp clonality. Lesional tissue from the scalp (especially in alopecia totalis/universalis) showed higher clonality than normal scalp.

Treatment reported: oral pan-JAK inhibitor, 5-10 mg twice daily. The CDR3 extends over 13 amino acids. V lost 5 bases, J lost 2 bases, and 3 bases stayed unmatched. Per the germline V gene, CDR1 is SQVTM and CDR2 is ANQGSEA. Isolated RNA was reverse transcribed into cDNA used as the sequencing template. Profiled with immunoSEQ multiplex PCR; TCRdb holds only in-frame clones, not every one. In the table there are approximately 210,000 clones, roughly 44% of which are singletons. Sample: CD4+ T cells sorted from blood, taken at approximately week 39, from a patient treated with tofacitinib. The gene calls are TRBV29-1 and TRBJ2-7; 10 bases are a match to TRBD2. The clonotype was recovered from a human donor with alopecia areata. The CDR3 coding sequence is TGCAGCGTTTCAACTAGCGGGACCTACGAGCAGTACTTC. It translates to CSVSTSGTYEQYF.